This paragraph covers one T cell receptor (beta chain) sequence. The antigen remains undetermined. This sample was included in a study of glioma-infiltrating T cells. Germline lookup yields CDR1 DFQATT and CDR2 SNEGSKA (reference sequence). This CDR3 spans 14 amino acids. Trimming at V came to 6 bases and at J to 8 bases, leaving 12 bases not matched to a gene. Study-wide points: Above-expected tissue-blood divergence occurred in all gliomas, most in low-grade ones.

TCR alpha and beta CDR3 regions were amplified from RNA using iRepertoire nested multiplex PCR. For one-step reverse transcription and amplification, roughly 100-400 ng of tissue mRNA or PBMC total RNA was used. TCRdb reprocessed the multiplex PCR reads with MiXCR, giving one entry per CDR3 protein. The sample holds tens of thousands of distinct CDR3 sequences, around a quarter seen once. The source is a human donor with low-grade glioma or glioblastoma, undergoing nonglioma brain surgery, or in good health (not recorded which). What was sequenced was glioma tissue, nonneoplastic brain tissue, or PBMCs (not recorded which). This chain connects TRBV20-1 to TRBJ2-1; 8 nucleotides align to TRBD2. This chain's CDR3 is CSAPGGSGKDEQFF. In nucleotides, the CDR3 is TGCAGTGCCCCAGGTGGTAGCGGGAAGGATGAGCAGTTCTTC.